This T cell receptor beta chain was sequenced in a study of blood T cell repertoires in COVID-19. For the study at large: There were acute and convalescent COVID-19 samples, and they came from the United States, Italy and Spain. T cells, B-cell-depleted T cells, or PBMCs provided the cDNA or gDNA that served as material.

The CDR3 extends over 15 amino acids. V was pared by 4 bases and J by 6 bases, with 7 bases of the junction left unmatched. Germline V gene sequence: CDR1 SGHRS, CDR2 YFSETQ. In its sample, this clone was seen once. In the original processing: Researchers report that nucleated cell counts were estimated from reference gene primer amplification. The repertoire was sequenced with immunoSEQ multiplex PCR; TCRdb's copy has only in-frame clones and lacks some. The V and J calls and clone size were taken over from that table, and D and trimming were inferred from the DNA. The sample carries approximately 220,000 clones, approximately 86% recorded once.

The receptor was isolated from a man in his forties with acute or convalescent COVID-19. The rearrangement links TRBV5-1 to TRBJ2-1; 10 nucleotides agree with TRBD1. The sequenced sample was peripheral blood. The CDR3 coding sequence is TGCGCCAGCAGCACCGGGACAGGGGTCTCCAATGAGCAGTTCTTC. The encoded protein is CASSTGTGVSNEQFF. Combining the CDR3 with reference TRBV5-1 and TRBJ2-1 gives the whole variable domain KAGVTQTPRYLIKTRGQQVTLSCSPISGHRSVSWYQQTPGQGLQFLFEYFSETQRNKGNFPGRFSGRQFSNSRSEMNVSTLELGDSALYLCASSTGTGVSNEQFFGPGTRLTVL.